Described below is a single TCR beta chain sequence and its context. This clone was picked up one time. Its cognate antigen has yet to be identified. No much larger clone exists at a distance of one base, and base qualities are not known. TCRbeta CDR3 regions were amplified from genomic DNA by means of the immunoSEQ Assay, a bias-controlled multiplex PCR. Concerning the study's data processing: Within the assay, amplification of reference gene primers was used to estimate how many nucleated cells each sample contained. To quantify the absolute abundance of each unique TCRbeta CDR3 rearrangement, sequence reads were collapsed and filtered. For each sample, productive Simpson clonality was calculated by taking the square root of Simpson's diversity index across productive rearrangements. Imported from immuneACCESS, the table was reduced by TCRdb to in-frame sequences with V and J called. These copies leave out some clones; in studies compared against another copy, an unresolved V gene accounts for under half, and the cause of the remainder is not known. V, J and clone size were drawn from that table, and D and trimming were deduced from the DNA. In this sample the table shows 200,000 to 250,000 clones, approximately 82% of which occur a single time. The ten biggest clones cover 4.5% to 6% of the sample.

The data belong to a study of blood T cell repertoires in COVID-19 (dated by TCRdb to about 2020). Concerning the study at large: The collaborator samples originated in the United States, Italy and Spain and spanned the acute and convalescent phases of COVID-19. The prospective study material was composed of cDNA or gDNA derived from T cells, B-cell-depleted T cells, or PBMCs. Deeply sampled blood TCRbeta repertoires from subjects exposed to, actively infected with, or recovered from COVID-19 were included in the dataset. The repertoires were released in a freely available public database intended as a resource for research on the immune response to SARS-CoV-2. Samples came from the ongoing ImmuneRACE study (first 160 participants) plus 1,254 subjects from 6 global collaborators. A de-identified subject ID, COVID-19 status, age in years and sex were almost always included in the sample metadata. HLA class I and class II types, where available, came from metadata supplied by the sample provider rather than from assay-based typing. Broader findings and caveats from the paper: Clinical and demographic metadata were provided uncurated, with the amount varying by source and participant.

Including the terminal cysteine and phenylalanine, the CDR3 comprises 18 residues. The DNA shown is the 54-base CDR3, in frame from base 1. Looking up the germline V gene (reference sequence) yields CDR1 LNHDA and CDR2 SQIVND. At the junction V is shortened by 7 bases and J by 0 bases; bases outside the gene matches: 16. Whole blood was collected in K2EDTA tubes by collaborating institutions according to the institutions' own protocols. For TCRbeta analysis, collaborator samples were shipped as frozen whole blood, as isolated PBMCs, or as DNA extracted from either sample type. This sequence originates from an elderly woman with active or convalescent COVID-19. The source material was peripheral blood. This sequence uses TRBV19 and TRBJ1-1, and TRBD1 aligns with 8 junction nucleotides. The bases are TGTGCCAGTATCGCCCCAAATAGGGACAGGATCATGAACACTGAAGCTTTCTTT. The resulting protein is CASIAPNRDRIMNTEAFF. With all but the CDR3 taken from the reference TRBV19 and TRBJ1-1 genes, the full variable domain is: DGGITQSPKYLFRKEGQNVTLSCEQNLNHDAMYWYRQDPGQGLRLIYYSQIVNDFQKGDIAEGYSVSREKKESFPLTVTSAQKNPTAFYLCASIAPNRDRIMNTEAFFGQGTRLTVV.